Listed below are T cell receptor beta chains from one sample, sequenced in a study of Ad26.COV2.S vaccination and SARS-CoV-2 variants. Assay: immunoSEQ multiplex PCR; the TCRdb copy retains only in-frame clones and omits some. The sample carries roughly 390,000 clones, approximately 90% recorded once. This specimen was peripheral blood, taken in a trial of Ad26.COV2.S vaccine versus placebo. Receptor source: a person between 18 and 65 years old who received the Ad26.COV2.S COVID-19 vaccine or a placebo. CDR3s include the opening cysteine and the closing phenylalanine or tryptophan. D genes are given only for firm matches.

>TRBJ2-2|TRBV4-1|NA
CASSQVGGSNTGELFF
>TRBJ2-1|TRBV3-1/TRBV3-2|NA
CASSQSGVGGSYNEQFF
>TRBJ1-4|TRBV19|NA
CASSITSTNEKLFF
>TRBJ1-2|TRBV12-3/TRBV12-4|NA
CASSFRGYGYTF
>TRBJ1-2|TRBV5-6|TRBD1
CASSWGQAAGTF
>TRBJ1-6|TRBV10-2|NA
CASLTDTGSFSDRSPLHF
>TRBJ2-1|TRBV5-1|TRBD2
CASSRTSLNEQFF
>TRBJ1-1|TRBV29-1|TRBD1
CSVPHPTGALNTEAFF
>TRBJ1-5|TRBV12-5|NA
CASGPLTGPDSNQPQHF
>TRBJ2-1|TRBV2|TRBD2
CASSELAGGDEQFF
>TRBJ1-2|TRBV11-2|NA
CASSLGRSYGYTF
>TRBJ2-7|TRBV18|TRBD1
CASSQDSRGSIGEQYF
>TRBJ1-2|TRBV29-1|NA
CSVEEERARYTF
>TRBJ2-2|TRBV4-1|NA
CASSQEKTGANTGELFF
>TRBJ1-4|TRBV5-4|NA
CASSLEGSATNEKLFF
>TRBJ2-1|TRBV11-2|NA
CASSLARGSYRSYNEQFF
>TRBJ1-2|TRBV7-9|TRBD1
CASTIGGYSGYTF
>TRBJ2-3|TRBV7-8|TRBD2
CASSLARTSPDTQYF
>TRBJ2-5|TRBV15|NA
CATSREGVETQYF
>TRBJ1-2|TRBV19|TRBD1
CASTLGTGGDYGYTF
>TRBJ1-2|TRBV3-1/TRBV3-2|NA
CASSQRQVGYGYTF
>TRBJ2-4|TRBV7-9|NA
CASSLAVGPVNIQYF
>TRBJ2-1|TRBV9|TRBD2
CASSEGTSGARTRSHEQFF
>TRBJ2-7|TRBV11-2|NA
CASSGIRAASYEQYF
>TRBJ1-4|TRBV7-2|NA
CASSADVISEKLFF
>TRBJ1-1|TRBV21-1|NA
CASSKRADRFTEAFF
>TRBJ2-7|TRBV7-2|NA
CASSPESNYEQYF
>TRBJ2-7|TRBV4-3|NA
CASSQDLGVMVDEQYF
>TRBJ1-5|TRBV6-5|NA
CATTSAYSNQPQHF
>TRBJ1-6|TRBV18|NA
CASSPWGDNSPLHF
>TRBJ1-1|TRBV5-1|TRBD1
CASSPDRVLTEAFF
>TRBJ1-1|TRBV12-5|NA
CASGLAEPGLLKEAFF
>TRBJ1-2|TRBV5-6|NA
CASSLAPLGYTF
>TRBJ2-7|TRBV5-1|NA
CASSPQGEGYEQYF
>TRBJ2-3|TRBV11-3|TRBD2
CASSLTGGDSDTQYF
>TRBJ1-2|TRBV10-3|NA
CAISESGGSYGYTF